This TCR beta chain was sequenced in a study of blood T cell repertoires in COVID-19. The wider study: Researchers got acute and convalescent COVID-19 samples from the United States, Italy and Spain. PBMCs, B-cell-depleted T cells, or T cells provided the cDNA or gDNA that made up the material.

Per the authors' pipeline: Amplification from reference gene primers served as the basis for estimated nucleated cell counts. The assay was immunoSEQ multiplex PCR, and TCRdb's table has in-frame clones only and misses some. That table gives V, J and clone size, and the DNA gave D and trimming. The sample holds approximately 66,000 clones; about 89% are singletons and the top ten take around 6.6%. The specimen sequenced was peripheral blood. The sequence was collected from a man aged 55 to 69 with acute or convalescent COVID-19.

CDR3 protein: CASSLTYEGLVTKNIQYF. DNA of the CDR3: TGTGCCAGCAGCTTAACGTACGAGGGATTGGTAACCAAAAACATTCAGTACTTC. The genes are TRBV7-3 and TRBJ2-4; a possible D gene is TRBD2 (5 bases). Germline V gene lookup returns CDR1 SGHTA and CDR2 FQGTGA. The CDR3 totals 18 residues. Trimming left V 0 bases short and J 2 bases short, with 17 bases between.